The clone carrying this T cell receptor beta chain was recorded at least ten times. The sample originates from a study of patients and donors after allogeneic stem cell transplantation. There are 14 residues in the CDR3. The V segment lost 6 bases and the J segment 4 bases; nucleotides outside the gene matches: 7. One entry per CDR3 protein results from TCRdb running MiXCR on the RT-PCR reads. The sample records about a million distinct CDR3 sequences, more than 15% being singletons. This TCR was sampled from a human donor who was either an allogeneic HSCT recipient or a stem cell or donor lymphocyte infusion donor (not recorded which). It is not recorded whose cells these are; they may come from a transplant donor. The rearrangement uses TRBV12-3 or TRBV12-4 and TRBJ1-1; 8 bases line up with TRBD1. Sequences were obtained from blood, either unsorted or a sorted T cell fraction (not recorded which). The CDR3 DNA is TGTGCCAGCAGCATCGGTGGACAGGGCACTGAAGCTTTCTTT. Its protein product is CASSIGGQGTEAFF.